Each of the 12 T cell receptor beta chains below was sequenced from the same sample in a study of T-cell reconstitution after alpha-beta-depleted transplantation in children. Unique molecular identifiers were used in preparing the TCRbeta library. TCRdb ran MiXCR on the PCR reads and lists one entry per CDR3 protein. Of over 200,000 distinct CDR3 sequences in the sample, approximately 15% were seen once. The sequencing used PBMCs, mostly from graft donor cells, collected 360 days after TCRalphabeta/CD19-depleted stem cell transplant. All receptors come from a male patient between 2 and 10 years old who had a stem cell transplant for acute lymphoblastic leukemia, so the T cells may come from the graft donor.

V usage is TRBV7-2 and J usage is TRBJ1-5; weak D call: TRBD1 (6 bases). CDR1 SGHTA and CDR2 FQGNSA come from the germline V gene. Between the trimmed V and J ends, which lost 4 bases and 2 bases, there was a span of 15 bases. The CDR3 totals 16 residues. DNA for the CDR3: TGTGCCAGCAGCTCTCCAGGGACATTCGGCAATCAGCCCCAGCATTTT. It yields the protein CASSSPGTFGNQPQHF.

This clonotype turned up a few times. The J gene is TRBJ1-4, the V gene TRBV24-1; D is unresolved. This CDR3 comprises 17 residues. In germline, CDR1 is KGHDR, CDR2 SFDVKD. The V end lost 0 bases, the J end lost 8 bases, and 18 bases lay between the germline ends. CDR3 coding DNA: TGTGCCACCAGTGATTTGCGATGTCGGCGACCTGGAGAAAAACTGTTTTTT. As protein: CATSDLRCRRPGEKLFF.

This clonotype has just a few counts. V is TRBV5-1 and J is TRBJ2-1; perhaps TRBD2 as D (5 bases). The CDR3 spans 14 residues. With 0 bases removed from V and 4 bases from J, the gap between germline ends came to 8 bases. Germline loops: CDR1 SGHRS, CDR2 YFSETQ. As DNA, the CDR3 is TGCGCCAGCAGCTTGGCCGAGGGATACAATGAGCAGTTCTTC. Translated: CASSLAEGYNEQFF.

This chain uses TRBV3-1 with TRBJ2-5; D is unclear. The CDR3 loop spans 15 amino acids. CDR1 is LGHDT, CDR2 YNNKEL, per germline (reference sequence). V lost 0 bases to trimming and J lost 5 bases, with 13 bases between them. CDR3 coding DNA: TGTGCCAGCAGCCAAGATCGTCAGTTGCTGGAGACCCAGTACTTC. Translating it yields CASSQDRQLLETQYF.

The table lists this clonotype with a few counts. The V call is TRBV18, the J call TRBJ2-3; TRBD2 matches 7 bases. V dropped 0 bases and J dropped 0; count of bases not matched to a gene: 6. The CDR3 is made up of 17 amino acids. Germline CDR1 KGHSH, CDR2 LQKENI. The CDR3 DNA follows: TGTGCCAGCTCACCACCGAGGGAGGGTCGTAGCACAGATACGCAGTATTTT. Protein product: CASSPPREGRSTDTQYF.

This clonotype was seen a few times. The chain recombines TRBV29-1 with TRBJ2-2; 9 nucleotides align to TRBD1. The germline V gene encodes CDR1 SQVTM and CDR2 ANQGSEA. The CDR3 is 16 residues long. The CDR3 here is CSFLLTDRGNTGELFF. CDR3 sequence (DNA): TGCAGTTTTCTTTTGACGGACAGGGGTAACACCGGGGAGCTGTTTTTT.

This clonotype was counted only a few times. J is TRBJ1-3 and V is TRBV7-9; no clear D gene. The germline V gene has CDR1 SEHNR and CDR2 FQNEAQ (reference sequence). The V gene lost 4 bases and the J gene lost 1 base, with 17 bases spanning the gap. The CDR3 consists of 17 residues. The CDR3 loop reads CASSSIGISGSGNTIYF. DNA for the CDR3: TGTGCCAGCAGCTCCATAGGAATTTCGGGTTCTGGAAACACCATATATTTT.

The chain recombines TRBV25-1 with TRBJ2-7; 10 bases fit TRBD2. With 0 bases clipped from V and 5 bases from J, the junction kept 7 bases outside the gene matches. This CDR3 spans 16 amino acids. Germline V gives CDR1 MGHDK, CDR2 SYGVNS. The CDR3 DNA is TGTGCCAGCAGTGAATATGTGGCTAGCGGGAGCCACGAGCAGTACTTC. The encoded protein is CASSEYVASGSHEQYF.

V is TRBV5-1 and J is TRBJ2-7; D is tentatively TRBD1 or TRBD2 (6 bases each). Germline CDR1 SGHRS, CDR2 YFSETQ. V lost 3 bases, J lost 3 bases, and 10 bases lay in between. The CDR3 has 13 residues. DNA of the CDR3: TGCGCCAGCAGCTGGGGGGCAGGCTACGAGCAGTACTTC. Amino acid sequence: CASSWGAGYEQYF.

The chain is built from TRBV5-1 and TRBJ1-1; 9 positions agree with TRBD1. The CDR3 consists of 15 residues. Germline V gives CDR1 SGHRS, CDR2 YFSETQ. With V trimmed by 1 base and J by 1 base, 2 bases remained unmatched. The CDR3 nucleotides are TGCGCCAGCAGCTTGCGGACAGGGGCGAACACTGAAGCTTTCTTT. Its translation: CASSLRTGANTEAFF.

The chain carries TRBV29-1 and TRBJ2-1; TRBD2 matches at 13 bases. The CDR3 has 16 residues. Trimming took 8 bases from V and 7 from J; bases not matched to a gene: 14. Looked up from germline, CDR1 is SQVTM and CDR2 is ANQGSEA. CDR3 in amino acids: CSFTRQGLAGLNEQFF. The CDR3 DNA follows: TGCAGCTTCACACGCCAGGGACTAGCGGGATTGAATGAGCAGTTCTTC.

The chain recombines TRBV15 with TRBJ1-3; D is unclear. The CDR3 is made up of 12 amino acids. CDR1 is LNHNV and CDR2 is YYDKDF in the germline V gene (reference sequence). V shed 5 bases and J shed 4 bases, with 6 bases lying between them. This chain's CDR3 is CATSLTGNTIYF. The CDR3 region has the DNA TGTGCCACCAGCCTCACAGGAAACACCATATATTTT. Together with reference TRBV15 and TRBJ1-3, the CDR3 gives the full variable domain: DAMVIQNPRYQVTQFGKPVTLSCSQTLNHNVMYWYQQKSSQAPKLLFHYYDKDFNNEADTPDNFQSRRPNTSFCFLDIRSPGLGDTAMYLCATSLTGNTIYFGEGSWLTVV.